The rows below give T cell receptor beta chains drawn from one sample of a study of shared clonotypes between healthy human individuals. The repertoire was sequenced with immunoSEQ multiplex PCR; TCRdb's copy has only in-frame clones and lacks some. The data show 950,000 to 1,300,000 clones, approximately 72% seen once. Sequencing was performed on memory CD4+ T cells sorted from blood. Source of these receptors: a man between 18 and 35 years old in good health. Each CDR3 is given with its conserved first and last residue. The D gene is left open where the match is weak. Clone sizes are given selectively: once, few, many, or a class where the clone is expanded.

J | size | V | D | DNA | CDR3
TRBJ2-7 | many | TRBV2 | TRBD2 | TGTGCCAGCACCCCCTCCGCGGGAGCGGTCGAGCAGTACTTC | CASTPSAGAVEQYF
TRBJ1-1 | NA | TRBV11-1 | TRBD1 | TGTGCCAGCAGCCTGTACAGGGGGACCACTGAAGCTTTCTTT | CASSLYRGTTEAFF
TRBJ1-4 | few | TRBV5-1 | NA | TGCGCCAGCAGCTTGGGGGAAAGGAATGAAAAACTGTTTTTT | CASSLGERNEKLFF
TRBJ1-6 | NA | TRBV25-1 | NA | TGTGCCAGCAGGGTGGGGGGAAATTCACCCCTCCACTTT | CASRVGGNSPLHF
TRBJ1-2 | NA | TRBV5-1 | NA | TGCGCCAGCAGGGAAAACCTTAACTATGGCTACACCTTC | CASRENLNYGYTF
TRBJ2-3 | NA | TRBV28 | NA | TGTGCCAGCAGTCCGGGGGGCGCTCGCACAGATACGCAGTATTTT | CASSPGGARTDTQYF
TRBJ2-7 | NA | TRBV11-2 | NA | TGTGCCAGCAGCTCCGGGACACTAACCTACGAGCAGTACTTC | CASSSGTLTYEQYF
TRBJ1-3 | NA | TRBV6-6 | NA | TGTGCCAGCACTGTGGTGTCAGGCTCTGGAAACACCATATATTTT | CASTVVSGSGNTIYF
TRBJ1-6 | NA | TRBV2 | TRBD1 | TGTGCCAGCAGTGAATCCTCGGGACAGGGAAAGTCACCCCTCCACTTT | CASSESSGQGKSPLHF
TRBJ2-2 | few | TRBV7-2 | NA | TGTGCCAGCAGCGCGCCCCCCAGGGGCACCGGGGAGCTGTTTTTT | CASSAPPRGTGELFF
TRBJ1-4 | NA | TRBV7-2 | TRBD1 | TGTGCCAGCAGCTTAGTTCCCCCCCGACAGGGGGCAACTAATGAAAAACTGTTTTTT | CASSLVPPRQGATNEKLFF
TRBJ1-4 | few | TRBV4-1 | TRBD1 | TGCGCCAGCAGCTCAGCCAGGGGGCGGGCTAATGAAAAACTGTTTTTT | CASSSARGRANEKLFF
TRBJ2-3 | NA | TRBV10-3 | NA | TGTGCCATCAGTGAGTCCAGGACAGATACGCAGTATTTT | CAISESRTDTQYF
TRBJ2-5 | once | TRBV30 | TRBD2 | TGTGCCTGGAGTGTAGGGACTAGCGGGGGGGCGGAGACCCAGTACTTC | CAWSVGTSGGAETQYF
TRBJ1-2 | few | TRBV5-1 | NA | TGCGCCAGCAGCTTGGGTCTCGAGGGCTACACCTTC | CASSLGLEGYTF
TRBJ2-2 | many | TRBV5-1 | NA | TGCGCCAGCAGGAAAGACGGGACCGGGGAGCTGTTTTTT | CASRKDGTGELFF
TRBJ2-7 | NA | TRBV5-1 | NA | TGTGCCAGCAGCCGCCGGGACCGCTACGAGCAGTACTTC | CASSRRDRYEQYF
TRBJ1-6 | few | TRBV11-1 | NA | TGTGCCAGCAGGGCCGGCTATAATTCACCCCTCCACTTT | CASRAGYNSPLHF
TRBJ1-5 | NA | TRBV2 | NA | TGTGCCACCGCCGAGGGAGGAAGACAGCCCCAGCATTTT | CATAEGGRQPQHF
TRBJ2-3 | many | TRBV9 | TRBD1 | TGTGCCAGCAGCGTAGGGGACAGGGAACCAGATACGCAGTATTTT | CASSVGDREPDTQYF
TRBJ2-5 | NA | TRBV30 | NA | TGTGCCTGGCGGGAAGAGACCCAGTACTTC | CAWREETQYF
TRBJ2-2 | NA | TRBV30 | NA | TGTGCCTGGAAGGCCGGATATGGCACCGGGGAGCTGTTTTTT | CAWKAGYGTGELFF
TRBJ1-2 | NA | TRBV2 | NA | TGTGCCAGCAGTGAATGGGCGGACTATGGCTACACCTTC | CASSEWADYGYTF
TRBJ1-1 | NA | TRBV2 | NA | TGTGCCAGCAGTGAAGTCAGGGCTAACACTGAAGCTTTCTTT | CASSEVRANTEAFF
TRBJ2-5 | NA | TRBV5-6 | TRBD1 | TGTGCCAGCAGCAAGGACAGGTTCCAAGAGACCCAGTACTTC | CASSKDRFQETQYF
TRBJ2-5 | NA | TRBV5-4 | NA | TGTGCCAGCAGCGTTGATACTCTAGGGGAGACCCAGTACTTC | CASSVDTLGETQYF
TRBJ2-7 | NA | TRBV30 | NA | TGTGCCTGGAGGACTGTTTCCTACGAGCAGTACTTC | CAWRTVSYEQYF
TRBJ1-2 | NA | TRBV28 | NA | TGTGCCAGCAGTTTCTCAGCTAACTATGGCTACACCTTC | CASSFSANYGYTF
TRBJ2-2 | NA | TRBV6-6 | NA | TGTGCCAGCAGTCCCTGGACCTTTAACACCGGGGAGCTGTTTTTT | CASSPWTFNTGELFF
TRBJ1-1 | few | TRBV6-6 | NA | TGTGCCAGCACTACCTTTCAGCGAACCACTGAAGCTTTCTTT | CASTTFQRTTEAFF
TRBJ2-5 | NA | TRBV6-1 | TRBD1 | TGTGCCAGCAGTGAAAGTGCCCACCCAGGGGGAGAGACCCAGTACTTC | CASSESAHPGGETQYF
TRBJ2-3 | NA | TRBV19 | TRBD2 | TGTGCCAGTAGTGCATGGACTAGCGGGGAAGACACAGATACGCAGTATTTT | CASSAWTSGEDTDTQYF
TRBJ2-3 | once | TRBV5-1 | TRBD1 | TGCGCCAGCAGCTTGGCGACAGGGGGCACAGATACGCAGTATTTT | CASSLATGGTDTQYF
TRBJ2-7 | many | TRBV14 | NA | TGTGCCAGCAGCCCCCAGGGGATCTCCTACGAGCAGTACTTC | CASSPQGISYEQYF
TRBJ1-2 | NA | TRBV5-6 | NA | TGTGCCAGCAGCATCAGGGATACTAACTATGGCTACACCTTC | CASSIRDTNYGYTF
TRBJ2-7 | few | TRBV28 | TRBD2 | TGTGCCAGCAGTCGGACTAGCGGGGGGACCTACGAGCAGTACTTC | CASSRTSGGTYEQYF
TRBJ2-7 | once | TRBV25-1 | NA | TGTGCCAGCAGAGCAGGGTTGAACGAGCAGTACTTC | CASRAGLNEQYF
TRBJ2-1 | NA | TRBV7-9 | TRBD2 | TGTGCCAGCAGACCTAAGAAGCGGGAGGAATCAAATGAGCAGTTCTTC | CASRPKKREESNEQFF
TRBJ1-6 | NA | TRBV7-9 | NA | TGTGCCAGCAGCTTATCCGCGGTAAATAATTCACCCCTCCACTTT | CASSLSAVNNSPLHF
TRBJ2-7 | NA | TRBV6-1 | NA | TGTGCCAGCAGTACCGGGACACCAACCTACGAGCAGTACTTC | CASSTGTPTYEQYF
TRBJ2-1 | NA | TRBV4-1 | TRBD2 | TGCGCCAGCAGTCGGGCCGGGGCGGGAGGTAATGAGCAGTTCTTC | CASSRAGAGGNEQFF
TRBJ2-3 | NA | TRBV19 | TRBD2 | TGTGCCAGTAGTCCCTGGACTAGCGGGCCAGATACGCAGTATTTT | CASSPWTSGPDTQYF
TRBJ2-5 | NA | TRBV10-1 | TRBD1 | TGCGCCAGCAGTGAGTCTCGGACAGGGGGCACAGAGACCCAGTACTTC | CASSESRTGGTETQYF
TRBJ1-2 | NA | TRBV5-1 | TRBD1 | TGCGCCAGCAGCTTGGGGCTGGGACAGGGCTATGGCTACACCTTC | CASSLGLGQGYGYTF
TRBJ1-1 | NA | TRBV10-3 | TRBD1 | TGTGCCATCAGTGGCACAGGGGGGTCTGAAGCTTTCTTT | CAISGTGGSEAFF
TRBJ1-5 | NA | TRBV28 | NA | TGTGCCAGCAGCACCGCAGGCGGGAATCTGGGTCAGCCCCAGCATTTT | CASSTAGGNLGQPQHF
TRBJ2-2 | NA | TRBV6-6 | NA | TGTGCCAGCAGTTTCACCGGGACGGGGACCGGGGAGCTGTTTTTT | CASSFTGTGTGELFF
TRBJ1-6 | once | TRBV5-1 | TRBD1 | TGCGCCAGCAGCCCACAGGACAGGGCAGGGTACTCACCCCTCCACTTT | CASSPQDRAGYSPLHF
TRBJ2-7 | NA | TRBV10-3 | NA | TGTGCCATCAGTGGGGGGCGGACCTCCTACGAGCAGTACTTC | CAISGGRTSYEQYF
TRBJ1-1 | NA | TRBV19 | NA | TGTGCCAGTAGTATAGCGGGGGGCAGTGAAGCTTTCTTT | CASSIAGGSEAFF
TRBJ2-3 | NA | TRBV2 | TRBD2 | TGTGCCAGCAACCCGGGGGGAACCTATAGCACAGATACGCAGTATTTT | CASNPGGTYSTDTQYF
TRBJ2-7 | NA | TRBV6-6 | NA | TGTGCCAGCAGTTACGGGGATGGCGCTTCCTACGAGCAGTACTTC | CASSYGDGASYEQYF
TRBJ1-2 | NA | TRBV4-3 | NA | TGCGCCAGCAGCCAAGATCAGCGGGGGCCCGTCTATGGCTACACCTTC | CASSQDQRGPVYGYTF
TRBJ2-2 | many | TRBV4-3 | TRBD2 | TGCGCCAGCAGCCAAGGGACTAGCGGGAGTAAGGGCGGGGAGCTGTTTTTT | CASSQGTSGSKGGELFF
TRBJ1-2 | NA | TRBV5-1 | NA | TGCGCCAGCAGCTTGGGTCCGGGATCGACTTTTGGCTACACCTTC | CASSLGPGSTFGYTF
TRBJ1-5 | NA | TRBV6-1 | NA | TGTGCCACCAACCCTTACAGGGATCCTCAGCCCCAGCATTTT | CATNPYRDPQPQHF
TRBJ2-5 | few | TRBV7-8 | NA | TGTGCCAGCAGCTTATACCCCCGAGAGACCCAGTACTTC | CASSLYPRETQYF
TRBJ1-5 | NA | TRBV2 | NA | TGTGCCAGCCGGGTGGGCCTACCCCCGAATCAGCCCCAGCATTTT | CASRVGLPPNQPQHF
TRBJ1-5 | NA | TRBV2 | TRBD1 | TGTGCCAGCAGCCCAAGGACAGGGGGAAGCAATCAGCCCCAGCATTTT | CASSPRTGGSNQPQHF